These T cell receptor beta chains were read from a single sample in a study of a mutant IDH1 vaccine in newly diagnosed glioma. Profiled with immunoSEQ multiplex PCR; TCRdb holds only in-frame clones, not every one. The sample lists tens of thousands of clones, approximately 80% seen once, with roughly 3.5% in the top ten. The antigens these receptors bind are not known. The specimen comprised PBMCs, sampled from a glioma patient whose treatment included an IDH1 peptide vaccine. The receptors were gathered from a young man with glioma. The CDR3 runs from the conserved cysteine through the conserved F or W. A D gene is named only where the DNA matches it firmly. Size is omitted from some rows. Given values are once, few, many or a class for expanded clones.

clone size,D gene,J gene,V gene,CDR3 protein,CDR3 DNA
NA,NA,TRBJ1-2,TRBV6-5,CASRKTATNYGYTF,TGTGCCAGCAGAAAGACAGCAACTAACTATGGCTACACCTTC
few,TRBD2,TRBJ2-1,TRBV7-6,CASSLGTSGGAGHEQFF,TGTGCCAGCAGCCTAGGGACTAGCGGGGGGGCCGGCCATGAGCAGTTCTTC
NA,NA,TRBJ2-5,TRBV11-2,CASSLGKETQYF,TGTGCCAGCAGCTTAGGCAAAGAGACCCAGTACTTC
once,NA,TRBJ1-2,TRBV11-1,CASSLMGAGENGHTF,TGTGCCAGCAGCTTAATGGGGGCAGGGGAGAATGGCCACACCTTC
NA,NA,TRBJ2-3,TRBV5-4,CASSLSAQPHTDTQYF,TGTGCCAGCAGCTTGTCCGCCCAACCTCACACAGATACGCAGTATTTT
NA,NA,TRBJ1-1,TRBV5-1,CASSLDRDTEAFF,TGCGCCAGCAGCTTGGACAGGGACACTGAAGCTTTCTTT
NA,NA,TRBJ1-5,TRBV30,CAWSGSYSNQPQHF,TGTGCCTGGAGTGGCAGTTATAGCAATCAGCCCCAGCATTTT
once,NA,TRBJ2-1,TRBV2,CASSGREGPYNEQFF,TGTGCCAGCAGTGGGCGGGAAGGACCCTACAATGAGCAGTTCTTC
NA,NA,TRBJ2-5,TRBV28,CHPPRDGPGVARETQYF,TGTCATCCCCCGAGAGACGGGCCAGGGGTGGCTAGAGAGACCCAGTACTTC
NA,TRBD1,TRBJ1-2,TRBV2,CASTPDRGLYGYTF,TGTGCCAGCACCCCGGACAGGGGGCTATATGGCTACACCTTC
NA,NA,TRBJ2-1,TRBV6-5,CASSYSHSYNEQFF,TGTGCCAGCAGTTACTCCCACTCATACAATGAGCAGTTCTTC
NA,TRBD2,TRBJ2-3,TRBV6-5,CASTGLAGLGRYF,TGTGCCAGCACCGGACTAGCGGGCCTAGGTCGGTATTTT
NA,TRBD2,TRBJ2-5,TRBV29-1,CSVRTSAETQYF,TGCAGCGTTAGGACTAGCGCGGAGACCCAGTACTTC
NA,NA,TRBJ2-4,TRBV7-9,CASSFGQRTNIQYF,TGTGCCAGCAGCTTCGGACAGCGGACAAACATTCAGTACTTC
NA,TRBD1,TRBJ2-7,TRBV2,CASIWDRGDYEQYF,TGTGCCAGCATTTGGGACAGGGGGGACTACGAGCAGTACTTC
NA,NA,TRBJ2-5,TRBV19,CASSSYSGQETQYF,TGTGCCAGTTCTAGTTACAGCGGTCAAGAGACCCAGTACTTC
NA,NA,TRBJ1-2,TRBV9,CASSVATGRAGGYTF,TGTGCCAGCAGCGTAGCTACGGGGCGGGCTGGGGGCTACACCTTC
NA,NA,TRBJ2-1,TRBV27,CASRLNRPDEQFF,TGTGCCAGCAGACTAAATCGTCCCGATGAGCAGTTCTTC
NA,NA,TRBJ1-5,TRBV28,CASSAGHVSNQPQHF,TGTGCCAGCAGTGCGGGACACGTTAGCAATCAGCCCCAGCATTTT
NA,NA,TRBJ2-1,TRBV6-6,CASSPSSYNEQFF,TGTGCCAGCAGCCCAAGCTCCTACAATGAGCAGTTCTTC
once,TRBD2,TRBJ2-5,TRBV7-2,CASSLGLAGEVETQYF,TGTGCCAGCAGCCTCGGACTAGCGGGAGAGGTGGAGACCCAGTACTTC